These T cell receptor beta chains were read from a single sample in a study of cytomegalovirus exposure and HLA in healthy donors. Sequencing used immunoSEQ multiplex PCR; TCRdb keeps in-frame clones, though not all of them. The data show over 130,000 clones, roughly four fifths seen once. The sample comprised PBMCs. The receptors originated from a male donor in good health and CMV-seronegative. CDR3s include the opening cysteine and the closing phenylalanine or tryptophan. The order of the fields is J gene, D gene, clone size, V gene, CDR3 protein, CDR3 DNA. D genes are given only for firm matches. Expanded clones are given a class, and other clones once, few, many or no size at all.

TRBJ2-1 | NA | NA | TRBV12-2 | CASRLQSRDYPYNEQFF | TGTGCAAGTCGCTTACAATCTCGGGACTACCCCTACAATGAGCAGTTCTTC
TRBJ1-1 | TRBD1 | NA | TRBV5-1 | CASSPFTGEDTEAFF | TGCGCCAGCAGCCCCTTTACAGGGGAGGACACTGAAGCTTTCTTT
TRBJ1-5 | TRBD1 | NA | TRBV19 | CASSTQGADNQPQHF | TGTGCCAGTAGTACGCAGGGGGCCGACAATCAGCCCCAGCATTTT
TRBJ2-7 | TRBD1 | NA | TRBV5-4 | CASSVTGGGYEQYF | TGTGCCAGCAGCGTGACAGGGGGAGGCTACGAGCAGTACTTC
TRBJ1-4 | NA | NA | TRBV9 | CASSAPVEGATNEKLFF | TGTGCCAGCAGCGCGCCGGTTGAGGGGGCAACTAATGAAAAACTGTTTTTT
TRBJ1-2 | TRBD1 | NA | TRBV2 | CASRSGTGDGYTF | TGTGCCAGTCGCTCTGGGACAGGGGATGGCTACACCTTC
TRBJ2-3 | NA | NA | TRBV2 | CASSEGLTTDTQYF | TGTGCCAGCAGTGAAGGACTCACTACGGATACGCAGTATTTT
TRBJ2-7 | NA | NA | TRBV7-6 | CASSLPSEGAQQYF | TGTGCCAGCAGCTTACCCTCGGAAGGGGCCCAGCAGTACTTC
TRBJ1-5 | NA | NA | TRBV19 | CASSIQERRGSGAQHF | TGTGCCAGTAGTATTCAGGAAAGGCGGGGGAGTGGGGCCCAGCATTTT
TRBJ1-1 | NA | once | TRBV19 | CASSMRQNTEAFF | TGTGCCAGTAGTATGAGACAGAACACTGAAGCTTTCTTT
TRBJ2-1 | TRBD2 | NA | TRBV9 | CASSVEWTSGGSSYNEQFF | TGTGCCAGCAGCGTAGAATGGACTAGCGGGGGGAGCTCCTACAATGAGCAGTTCTTC
TRBJ2-1 | NA | NA | TRBV6-5 | CASSQGFRYNEQFF | TGTGCCAGCAGTCAGGGCTTCAGGTACAATGAGCAGTTCTTC
TRBJ2-1 | NA | NA | TRBV7-6 | CASSPSRREQFF | TGTGCCAGCAGCCCCTCTCGGCGGGAGCAGTTCTTC
TRBJ1-4 | NA | few | TRBV7-2 | CASSFQGSATNEKLFF | TGTGCCAGCAGCTTTCAGGGGTCTGCAACTAATGAAAAACTGTTTTTT
TRBJ2-3 | NA | NA | TRBV9 | CASSVYGREGTDTQYF | TGTGCCAGCAGCGTTTATGGGCGGGAAGGCACAGATACGCAGTATTTT
TRBJ2-1 | NA | NA | TRBV7-2 | CASSLARPSRPLNNEQFF | TGTGCCAGCAGCTTAGCGCGCCCCTCGAGGCCCCTTAACAATGAGCAGTTCTTC
TRBJ2-1 | NA | NA | TRBV5-1 | CASSASGSYNEQFF | TGCGCCAGCAGCGCTTCAGGTTCCTACAATGAGCAGTTCTTC
TRBJ1-2 | NA | NA | TRBV27 | CASSLRAGGYYGYTF | TGTGCCAGCAGTTTACGGGCGGGGGGGTACTATGGCTACACCTTC
TRBJ2-1 | NA | NA | TRBV7-2 | CASSLAGDVNEQFF | TGTGCCAGCAGCTTAGCGGGAGATGTGAATGAGCAGTTCTTC
TRBJ2-3 | NA | NA | TRBV30 | CAWSVGGFASTDTQYF | TGTGCCTGGAGTGTGGGGGGTTTCGCTAGCACAGATACGCAGTATTTT
TRBJ2-1 | TRBD1 | once | TRBV19 | CASSIVWDRDYNEQFF | TGTGCCAGTAGTATAGTATGGGACAGGGACTACAATGAGCAGTTCTTC
TRBJ2-7 | TRBD2 | few | TRBV6-1 | CASSVNSGSSYEQYF | TGTGCCAGCAGCGTTAATAGCGGGAGCTCCTACGAGCAGTACTTC
TRBJ2-5 | NA | NA | TRBV7-6 | CASSRQLRETQYF | TGTGCCAGCAGCCGCCAACTAAGGGAGACCCAGTACTTC
TRBJ2-4 | NA | NA | TRBV7-9 | CASSPPGEENIQYF | TGTGCCAGCAGCCCCCCCGGGGAGGAAAACATTCAGTACTTC
TRBJ2-3 | TRBD2 | NA | TRBV28 | CASSQSGSGKDTQYF | TGTGCCAGCAGTCAAAGCGGGAGCGGGAAAGATACGCAGTATTTT
TRBJ2-1 | NA | NA | TRBV5-1 | CASSSGTPRTNEQFF | TGCGCCAGCAGCTCTGGGACACCCCGGACCAATGAGCAGTTCTTC
TRBJ2-7 | NA | NA | TRBV18 | CASRTGNTYEQYF | TGTGCCAGTCGAACAGGGAATACCTACGAGCAGTACTTC
TRBJ1-2 | NA | NA | TRBV10-1 | CASSEFQDYGYTF | TGCGCCAGCAGTGAGTTCCAGGACTATGGCTACACCTTC
TRBJ2-7 | NA | NA | TRBV15 | CATSRDRGYEQYF | TGTGCCACCAGCAGAGACAGGGGCTACGAGCAGTACTTC
TRBJ1-5 | TRBD1 | NA | TRBV5-5 | CASSLPPGTGGNLGQPQHF | TGTGCCAGCAGCTTGCCCCCCGGGACAGGGGGGAATCTGGGTCAGCCCCAGCATTTT
TRBJ2-7 | NA | few | TRBV4-3 | CASSSRDSPYEQYF | TGCGCCAGCAGCTCGCGGGATTCGCCCTACGAGCAGTACTTC
TRBJ1-1 | NA | NA | TRBV11-2 | CASSPQGTEAFF | TGTGCCAGCAGCCCGCAGGGGACTGAAGCTTTCTTT
TRBJ2-7 | NA | NA | TRBV14 | CASSLTGQGSYEQYF | TGTGCCAGCAGCCTGACCGGGCAAGGGAGCTACGAGCAGTACTTC
TRBJ1-2 | TRBD1 | NA | TRBV2 | CARGTEVNYGYTF | TGTGCCAGAGGGACAGAAGTTAACTATGGCTACACCTTC
TRBJ1-2 | TRBD1 | NA | TRBV6-5 | CASSYRGQAKGYTF | TGTGCCAGCAGTTACCGGGGACAGGCTAAAGGCTACACCTTC
TRBJ2-7 | NA | NA | TRBV10-1 | CASSERRAPYEQYF | TGCGCCAGCAGTGAACGCAGGGCCCCCTACGAGCAGTACTTC
TRBJ2-7 | TRBD2 | NA | TRBV27 | CASNKLSGAYYEQYF | TGTGCCAGCAACAAACTTAGCGGGGCGTACTACGAGCAGTACTTC
TRBJ1-1 | NA | NA | TRBV18 | CASSGGRDTEAFF | TGTGCCAGCTCCGGGGGTAGGGACACTGAAGCTTTCTTT
TRBJ2-7 | TRBD2 | NA | TRBV2 | CASSAGGEQYF | TGTGCCAGCTCCGCGGGGGGGGAGCAGTACTTC
TRBJ2-7 | NA | NA | TRBV10-3 | CAINGGGIEDEQYF | TGTGCCATCAACGGTGGGGGGATTGAGGACGAGCAGTACTTC
TRBJ2-1 | TRBD2 | once | TRBV9 | CASSNPSSGNSYNEQFF | TGTGCCAGCAGCAATCCTTCTAGCGGTAACTCCTACAATGAGCAGTTCTTC
TRBJ1-2 | TRBD1 | NA | TRBV2 | CASSEARTGVGYTF | TGTGCCAGCAGTGAAGCCCGGACAGGGGTCGGCTACACCTTC
TRBJ2-3 | NA | NA | TRBV6-5 | CASTSRILAGDTQYF | TGTGCCAGCACCTCCCGCATTCTGGCGGGAGATACGCAGTATTTT
TRBJ2-3 | NA | NA | TRBV4-3 | CASSQGLQTDTDTQYF | TGCGCCAGCAGCCAAGGCCTTCAGACTGATACAGATACGCAGTATTTT
TRBJ1-2 | NA | NA | TRBV7-2 | CASSLAFPGGYGYTF | TGTGCCAGCAGCTTGGCGTTCCCTGGGGGGTATGGCTACACCTTC
TRBJ2-7 | NA | NA | TRBV6-5 | CASSHRGTSEQYF | TGTGCCAGCAGCCACCGGGGGACTTCCGAGCAGTACTTC